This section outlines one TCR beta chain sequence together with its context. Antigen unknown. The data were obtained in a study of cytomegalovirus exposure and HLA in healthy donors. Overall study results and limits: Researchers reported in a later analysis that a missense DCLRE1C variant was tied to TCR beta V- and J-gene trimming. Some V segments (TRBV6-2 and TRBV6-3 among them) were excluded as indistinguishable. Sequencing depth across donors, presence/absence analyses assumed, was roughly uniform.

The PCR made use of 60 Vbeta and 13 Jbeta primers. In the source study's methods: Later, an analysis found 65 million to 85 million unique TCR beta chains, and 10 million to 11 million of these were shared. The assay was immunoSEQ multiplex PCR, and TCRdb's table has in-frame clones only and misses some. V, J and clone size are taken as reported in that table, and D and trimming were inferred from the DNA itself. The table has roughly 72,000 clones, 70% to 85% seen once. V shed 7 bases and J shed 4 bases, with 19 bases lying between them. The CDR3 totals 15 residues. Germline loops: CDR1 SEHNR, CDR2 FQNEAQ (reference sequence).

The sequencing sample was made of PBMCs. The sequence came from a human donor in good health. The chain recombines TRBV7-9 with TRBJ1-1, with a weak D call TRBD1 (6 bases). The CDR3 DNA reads TGTGCCAGCATCCCTTCGACAGGATGGGGCACTGAAGCTTTCTTT. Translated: CASIPSTGWGTEAFF.